The clone carrying this T cell receptor beta chain has just a few counts. Its specificity is unknown. Each CDR3 protein is one row after TCRdb ran MiXCR on the 5' RACE reads. The sample records nearly 250,000 distinct CDR3 sequences, 15% being singletons. The data derive from a study of T-cell memory formation after mild COVID-19. Study-wide points: Shrinking CD4+ clones were chiefly CM and EM; CD8+ ones were chiefly EMRA.

The V and J ends lost 7 bases and 10 bases, in that order; junction bases with no gene match: 6. The CDR3 is made up of 12 amino acids. The sequenced sample was PBMCs or a T cell subset sorted from them (not recorded which). The sequence was collected from an adult woman who had mild COVID-19 (a few samples of this study predate the infection). Cell type and time point are not known. The V gene is TRBV12-3 or TRBV12-4, the J gene TRBJ2-1, with 8 positions matching TRBD1. The CDR3 protein is CASTHGTGEQFF. The CDR3 DNA sequence: TGTGCCAGCACCCACGGGACAGGCGAGCAGTTCTTC.